Shown below are 32 T cell receptor beta chains from a single sample sequenced in a study of technical replicates of blood from four donors. Profiling relied on immunoSEQ multiplex PCR, and the TCRdb table lists in-frame clones only, not all of them. The sample carries tens of thousands of clones, 95% to 98% recorded once. Sequencing was done on a sample of T cells isolated from PBMCs. The receptors were sampled from a human donor in good health.

The gene calls are TRBV19 and TRBJ1-3; D is unresolved. The CDR3 consists of 14 residues. V was cut by 7 bases and J by 0 bases, with 10 bases left in between. CDR1 is LNHDA and CDR2 is SQIVND in the germline V gene (reference sequence). CDR3 in amino acids: CASNPGNSGNTIYF. CDR3 sequence (DNA): TGTGCCAGTAACCCGGGGAACTCTGGAAACACCATATATTTT.

The chain joins TRBV7-9 to TRBJ1-6, with 9 bases matching TRBD1. Per the germline V gene, CDR1 is SEHNR and CDR2 is FQNEAQ (reference sequence). V lost 3 bases to trimming and J lost 9 bases; unmatched junction nucleotides: 3. There are 14 residues in the CDR3. In DNA form, the CDR3 reads TGTGCCAGCAGCTTGGGACAGGGTATTTCACCCCTCCACTTT. Amino acid sequence: CASSLGQGISPLHF.

This clone appeared a few times. The chain has TRBV27 and TRBJ2-7, with 7 bases that match TRBD2. Per the germline V gene, CDR1 is MNHEY and CDR2 is SMNVEV (reference sequence). CDR3 length: 13 residues. The V gene end was trimmed by 6 bases and the J gene end by 2 bases; junction bases not matched to a gene: 4. The DNA of the CDR3 is TGTGCCAGCAGAAGCGGGAATGCCTACGAGCAGTACTTC. Translating gives CASRSGNAYEQYF.

The V call is TRBV6-5, the J call TRBJ2-7; the D gene is possibly TRBD2 (5 bases). Between the trimmed V and J ends, which lost 2 bases and 3 bases, there was a span of 11 bases. The germline CDR1 and CDR2 sequences are MNHEY and SVGAGI. CDR3 length equals 14 residues. CDR3: CASSYILGGYEQYF. The CDR3 DNA follows: TGTGCCAGCAGTTACATTCTAGGAGGCTACGAGCAGTACTTC.

The chain employs TRBV5-4 and TRBJ2-1; the D is unclear. From germline, CDR1 is SGHNT and CDR2 YYREEE (reference sequence). There are 13 residues in the CDR3. V lost 0 bases and J lost 3, with 4 bases in between. The CDR3 protein is CASSLGLYNEQFF. In nucleotides, the CDR3 is TGTGCCAGCAGCTTGGGGCTCTACAATGAGCAGTTCTTC.

For this clone: The germline gene is not matched at one end of the junction; a read error may be the cause. The rearrangement uses TRBV11-3 and TRBJ1-1; D possibly corresponds to TRBD1 (6 bases). The CDR3 is 15 residues long. Germline CDR1 and CDR2: SGHNT and YENEEA. CDR3 coding DNA: TGTGCCAGCAGCCTAGAGGACAGCCTGAACACTGAAGCTTTCTTT. Translation: CASSLEDSLNTEAFF. The whole variable domain, filled in from reference TRBV11-3 and TRBJ1-1, reads EAGVVQSPRYKIIEKKQPVAFWCNPISGHNTLYWYLQNLGQGPELLIRYENEEAVDDSQLPKDRFSAERLKGVDSTLKIQPAELGDSAVYLCASSLEDSLNTEAFFGQGTRLTVV.

The V call is TRBV9, the J call TRBJ2-5, with 8 bases aligning to TRBD1. Germline V gene sequence: CDR1 SGDLS, CDR2 YYNGEE. Trimming at V came to 0 bases and at J to 7 bases, leaving 14 bases not matched to a gene. This CDR3 contains 17 residues. CDR3 residues: CASSVGGDRGSIPTQYF. Here the CDR3 DNA reads TGTGCCAGCAGCGTAGGAGGAGACAGGGGCAGCATCCCGACCCAGTACTTC.

The genes are TRBV6-5 and TRBJ1-2; D unresolved. CDR3 length: 14 amino acids. Trimming removed 6 bases from V and 9 bases from J, with 20 bases in between. From germline, CDR1 is MNHEY and CDR2 SVGAGI. The CDR3 DNA reads as TGTGCCAGCAGCCCCGAACTACATGGCGGGAGCTACACCTTC. This gives the protein CASSPELHGGSYTF.

A note on this clone: The sample carries other DNA sequences with the same CDR3. The chain joins TRBV20-1 to TRBJ2-5, with TRBD1 as a possible D gene (5 bases). In germline, CDR1 is DFQATT, CDR2 SNEGSKA (reference sequence). Trimming shortened V by 2 bases and J by 4 bases, and 5 bases separated the two germline ends. The CDR3 is 11 amino acids. CDR3: CSARQGETQYF. For the CDR3, the DNA is TGCAGTGCTAGACAGGGAGAGACCCAGTACTTC.

The CDR3 protein is CAITDRERSPLHF. The CDR3 DNA reads as TGTGCCATCACAGACAGGGAACGTTCACCCCTCCACTTT. The chain recombines TRBV10-3 with TRBJ1-6, with 7 bases identical to TRBD1. The CDR3 has 13 residues. Germline V gives CDR1 ENHRY, CDR2 SYGVKD. The ends lost 7 bases at V and 9 bases at J; junction bases unmatched: 6.

This clone is a singleton in its sample. The rearrangement joins TRBV9 to TRBJ2-7; TRBD1 matches 8 bases. The CDR3 has 14 amino acids. The V and J ends lost 4 bases and 5 bases, in that order; junction bases with no gene match: 8. The germline V gene has CDR1 SGDLS and CDR2 YYNGEE. The CDR3 DNA is TGTGCCAGCAGCCTTTCGGACAGGGAGGACGAGCAGTACTTC. This translates into CASSLSDREDEQYF.

The V and J genes are TRBV6-5 and TRBJ1-1; 10 bases agree with TRBD1. In germline, CDR1 is MNHEY, CDR2 SVGAGI. The CDR3 runs 13 residues. V shed 11 bases and J 4 bases; nucleotides not matched to a gene: 7. The CDR3, as DNA: TGTGCCGCCCTCCGACAGGGGGCCACTGAAGCTTTCTTT. Translating it yields CAALRQGATEAFF.

In regard to this clone: Sequence at one end of the junction differs from germline and may be a read error. This chain links TRBV7-7 with TRBJ1-4; no clear D. The germline V gene has CDR1 SSHAT and CDR2 FNYEAQ (reference sequence). CDR3 length: 13 amino acids. Here the CDR3 reads CASSLRGGEKLFF. The CDR3 coding sequence is TGTGCTAGCAGCCTCCGGGGAGGTGAAAAACTGTTTTTT.

The chain employs TRBV5-5 and TRBJ2-7; 7 bases map to TRBD1. The CDR3 spans 16 residues. CDR1 is SGHKS and CDR2 is YYEKEE in the germline V gene (reference sequence). V was clipped by 1 base and J by 0 bases; unmatched bases: 7. CDR3 in amino acids: CASSLWPGGSSYEQYF. The DNA of the CDR3 is TGTGCCAGCAGCTTGTGGCCAGGGGGAAGCTCCTACGAGCAGTACTTC.

The chain combines TRBV6-1 with TRBJ2-7; 8 bases map to TRBD2. CDR1 and CDR2 from the germline V gene are MNHNS and SASEGT. Trimming took 6 bases from V and 3 from J; bases not matched to a gene: 4. The CDR3 spans 13 residues. CDR3: CASRVGTSYEQYF. The CDR3 DNA follows: TGTGCCAGCAGGGTCGGGACTAGCTACGAGCAGTACTTC.

The V gene is TRBV15, the J gene TRBJ2-1; TRBD2 is a possible D gene (6 bases). Trimming stripped 0 bases from V and 4 bases from J, with 10 bases between. This CDR3 region has 15 residues. The V gene's germline CDR1 is LNHNV and CDR2 YYDKDF (reference sequence). CDR3 protein: CATSRDKSGYNEQFF. Here the CDR3 DNA reads TGTGCCACCAGCAGAGATAAAAGCGGGTACAATGAGCAGTTCTTC.

J is TRBJ1-1 and V is TRBV6-1; no firm D call. The germline CDR1 and CDR2 sequences are MNHNS and SASEGT. Trimming removed 3 bases at V and 5 bases at J, with 10 bases between. The CDR3 is 13 amino acids. Here the CDR3 DNA reads TGTGCCAGCAGTGACACTAGCGGGACTGAAGCTTTCTTT. Protein product: CASSDTSGTEAFF.

The genes are TRBV7-9 and TRBJ1-4, with TRBD1 matching 9 bases. Germline V gene lookup returns CDR1 SEHNR and CDR2 FQNEAQ (reference sequence). V was pared by 1 base and J by 8 bases, with 8 bases of the junction left unmatched. The CDR3 length is 16 residues. The CDR3 DNA follows: TGTGCCAGCAGCTTAGGTCCGACAGGGGGAGAAGAAAAACTGTTTTTT. This gives the protein CASSLGPTGGEEKLFF.

The gene calls are TRBV28 and TRBJ2-7; 7 bases agree with TRBD2. There are 15 residues in the CDR3. V gave up 2 bases and J gave up 4 bases; unmatched junction bases: 8. Germline CDR1 reads MDHEN; CDR2 reads SYDVKM. CDR3 residues: CASSLIAGEKYEQYF. The CDR3, as DNA: TGTGCCAGCAGTTTAATCGCGGGAGAAAAGTACGAGCAGTACTTC.

The chain recombines TRBV11-3 with TRBJ2-5; maybe TRBD1 (7 bases). The germline V gene encodes CDR1 SGHNT and CDR2 YENEEA. V was clipped by 5 bases and J by 5 bases, with 18 bases between them. The CDR3 is 15 residues long. The chain's CDR3 is CASSLGGRGDETQYF. For the CDR3, the DNA is TGTGCCAGCAGCCTCGGCGGCAGGGGGGACGAGACCCAGTACTTC.

V is TRBV5-4 and J is TRBJ1-2, with D possibly TRBD1 on 5 matching bases. The CDR3 runs 12 residues. Trimming stripped 5 bases from V and 7 bases from J, with 12 bases between. Germline V gene data show CDR1 as SGHNT and CDR2 as YYREEE (reference sequence). The CDR3 spells CASRPDSFGYTF. Written as DNA, the CDR3 is TGTGCCAGCAGGCCAGACAGCTTTGGCTACACCTTC.

The rearrangement uses TRBV6-5 and TRBJ2-5, with 7 bases identical to TRBD1. The CDR3 is 12 amino acids. Germline V lookup: CDR1 MNHEY, CDR2 SVGAGI. After removal of 6 bases from V and 5 bases from J, the junction contained 3 bases not matched to a gene. This chain's CDR3 is CASRDRQETQYF. The CDR3 nucleotides read TGTGCCAGCAGGGACAGGCAGGAGACCCAGTACTTC.

The chain combines TRBV7-6 with TRBJ2-6; D remains ambiguous. There are 15 residues in the CDR3. The germline gives CDR1 SGHVS, CDR2 FNYEAQ. Trimming took 5 bases from V and 0 from J, leaving 8 bases between them. Here the CDR3 reads CASSPVASGANVLTF. The DNA of the CDR3 is TGTGCCAGCAGCCCAGTCGCCTCTGGGGCCAACGTCCTGACTTTC.

The chain employs TRBV27 and TRBJ2-3; weak D call: TRBD2 (7 bases). Trimming took 0 bases from V and 2 from J, leaving 15 bases between them. The CDR3 has 17 amino acids. The germline V gene has CDR1 MNHEY and CDR2 SMNVEV (reference sequence). The CDR3 reads CASSLSGEGGFTDTQYF. CDR3 bases: TGTGCCAGCAGTTTATCGGGGGAGGGGGGTTTCACAGATACGCAGTATTTT.

This chain uses TRBV5-4 with TRBJ1-1; the D is unclear. There are 15 residues in the CDR3. Germline V gives CDR1 SGHNT, CDR2 YYREEE (reference sequence). V was shortened by 0 bases and J by 1 base, with 10 bases between the two germline ends. The CDR3 coding sequence is TGTGCCAGCAGCTTGGGTCCGGGGTCGAACACTGAAGCTTTCTTT. Its protein is CASSLGPGSNTEAFF.

This clone has just one count. The V gene is TRBV5-4, the J gene TRBJ1-1, with 9 bases matching TRBD1. This CDR3 region has 19 residues. After removal of 3 bases from V and 1 base from J, the junction contained 16 bases not matched to a gene. Germline CDR1 is SGHNT and CDR2 is YYREEE (reference sequence). The CDR3 nucleotides are TGTGCCAGCAGCTCAGCGGGACAGGGTTATTTCCAAGAGAACACTGAAGCTTTCTTT. As protein: CASSSAGQGYFQENTEAFF. The full variable domain, completed using reference TRBV5-4 and TRBJ1-1, is ETGVTQSPTHLIKTRGQQVTLRCSSQSGHNTVSWYQQALGQGPQFIFQYYREEENGRGNFPPRFSGLQFPNYSSELNVNALELDDSALYLCASSSAGQGYFQENTEAFFGQGTRLTVV.

The gene calls are TRBV11-3 and TRBJ2-5; maybe TRBD1 (5 bases). Trimming removed 4 bases from V and 1 base from J, with 13 bases in between. The length of the CDR3 is 15 residues. CDR1 and CDR2 (germline): SGHNT, YENEEA. This chain's CDR3 is CASSSLTDSQETQYF. The DNA for the CDR3 is TGTGCCAGCAGCTCTCTGACAGATTCCCAAGAGACCCAGTACTTC.

This rearrangement joins TRBV19 to TRBJ2-1; 7 bases map to TRBD1. The junction had 10 bases not matched to a gene; V was cut back by 5 bases and J by 9 bases. This CDR3 region has 14 residues. Germline V gives CDR1 LNHDA, CDR2 SQIVND (reference sequence). CDR3 region: CASSWTGSSGEQFF. The CDR3 nucleotides are TGTGCCAGTAGTTGGACAGGTAGTTCGGGTGAGCAGTTCTTC.

The V gene is TRBV27, the J gene TRBJ2-7; TRBD1 matches at 10 bases. From germline, CDR1 is MNHEY and CDR2 SMNVEV (reference sequence). This CDR3 has 15 residues. J lost 2 bases, V lost 0 bases, and 1 base had no gene match. The CDR3 sequence: CASSLSGTGAYEQYF. In DNA, the CDR3 is TGTGCCAGCAGTTTATCCGGGACAGGGGCCTACGAGCAGTACTTC.

The genes are TRBV29-1 and TRBJ1-2; 7 bases are a match to TRBD1. CDR1 is SQVTM and CDR2 is ANQGSEA in the germline V gene. V shed 6 bases and J 0 bases; nucleotides not matched to a gene: 10. The CDR3 length is 15 residues. This CDR3 is CSVLMGQTANYGYTF. The CDR3 bases are TGCAGCGTGTTGATGGGACAGACTGCTAACTATGGCTACACCTTC.

The CDR3 protein is CAISVGQGHQETQYF. The CDR3 bases are TGTGCCATCAGTGTGGGACAGGGTCACCAAGAGACCCAGTACTTC. This rearrangement joins TRBV10-3 to TRBJ2-5; 9 positions match TRBD1. Per the germline V gene, CDR1 is ENHRY and CDR2 is SYGVKD. Unmatched junction bases numbered 3, after V lost 4 bases and J lost 0 bases. The CDR3 spans 15 residues.

The rearrangement joins TRBV19 to TRBJ2-3; 8 nucleotides line up with TRBD2. Germline V gene lookup returns CDR1 LNHDA and CDR2 SQIVND (reference sequence). The CDR3 totals 16 residues. Trimming at V came to 4 bases and at J to 8 bases, leaving 14 bases not matched to a gene. Here the CDR3 DNA reads TGTGCCAGTAGTACGCCGGGACTAGTCTATTCGGGTACGCAGTATTTT. This gives the protein CASSTPGLVYSGTQYF.